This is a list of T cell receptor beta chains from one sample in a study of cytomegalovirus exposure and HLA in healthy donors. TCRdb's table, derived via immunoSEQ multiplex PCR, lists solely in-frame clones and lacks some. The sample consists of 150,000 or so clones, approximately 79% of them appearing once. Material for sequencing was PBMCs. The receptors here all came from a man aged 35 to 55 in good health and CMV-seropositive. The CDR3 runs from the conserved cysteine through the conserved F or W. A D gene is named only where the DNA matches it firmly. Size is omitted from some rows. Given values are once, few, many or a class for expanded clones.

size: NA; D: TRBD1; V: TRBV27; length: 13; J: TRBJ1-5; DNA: TGTGCCAGCAGTCACGAATGGGACAGACACCAGCATTTT; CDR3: CASSHEWDRHQHF
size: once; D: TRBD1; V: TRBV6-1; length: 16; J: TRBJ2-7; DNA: TGTGCCAGCAGTGATAGCATGGGACAGGGGGTGATCGAGCAGTACTTC; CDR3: CASSDSMGQGVIEQYF
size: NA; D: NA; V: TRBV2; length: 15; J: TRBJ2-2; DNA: TGTGCCAGCCGGAGGGGGACAGCGAACACCGGGGAGCTGTTTTTT; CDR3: CASRRGTANTGELFF
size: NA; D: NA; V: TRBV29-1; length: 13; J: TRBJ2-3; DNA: TGCAGCGTTGAAGTGACAGTCGGAGATACGCAGTATTTT; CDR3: CSVEVTVGDTQYF
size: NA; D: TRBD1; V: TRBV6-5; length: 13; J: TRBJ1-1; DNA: TGTGCCAGCGGGACAGGGGGGAACACTGAAGCTTTCTTT; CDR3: CASGTGGNTEAFF
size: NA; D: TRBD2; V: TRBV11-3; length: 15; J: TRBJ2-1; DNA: TGTGCCAGCAGCGTTCGGACTAGCGGGGACAATGAGCAGTTCTTC; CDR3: CASSVRTSGDNEQFF
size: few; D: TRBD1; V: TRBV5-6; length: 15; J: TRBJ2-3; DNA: TGTGCCAGCAGCTTGGGACAGGGGAAGTTAGATACGCAGTATTTT; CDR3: CASSLGQGKLDTQYF
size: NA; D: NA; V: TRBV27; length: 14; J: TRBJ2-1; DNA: TGTGCCAGCAGTTTTACAGGGACTAACAATGAGCAGTTCTTC; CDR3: CASSFTGTNNEQFF
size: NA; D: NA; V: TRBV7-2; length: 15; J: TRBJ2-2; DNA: TGTGCCAGCAGCTCCCCGGGACTCAAAGCGGGGGAGCTGTTTTTT; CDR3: CASSSPGLKAGELFF
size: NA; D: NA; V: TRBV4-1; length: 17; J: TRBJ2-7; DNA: TGCGCCAGCAGCCAAGAGGGGTCGAGGACAGACTCCTACGAGCAGTACTTC; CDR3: CASSQEGSRTDSYEQYF
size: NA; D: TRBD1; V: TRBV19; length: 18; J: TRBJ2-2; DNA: TGTGCCAGTAGTATACTCCCGACAGGGTATCTTGGGACCGGGGAGCTGTTTTTT; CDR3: CASSILPTGYLGTGELFF
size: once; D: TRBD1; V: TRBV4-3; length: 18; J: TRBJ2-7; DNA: TGCGCCAGCAGCCAAGAAAGGGACAGGGGCGCACACTCCTACGAGCAGTACTTC; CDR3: CASSQERDRGAHSYEQYF
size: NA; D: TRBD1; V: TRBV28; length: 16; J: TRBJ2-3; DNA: TGTGCCAGCCCTCCCCGGGACAGGGGTCTCACAGATACGCAGTATTTT; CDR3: CASPPRDRGLTDTQYF
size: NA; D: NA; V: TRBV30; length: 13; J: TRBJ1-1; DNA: TGTGCCTGGAGTCGGGGTCACGGCACTGAAGCTTTCTTT; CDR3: CAWSRGHGTEAFF
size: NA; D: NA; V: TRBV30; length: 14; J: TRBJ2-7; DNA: TGTGCCTGGAGTCGGCGGGATTACTCCTACGAGCAGTACTTC; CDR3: CAWSRRDYSYEQYF
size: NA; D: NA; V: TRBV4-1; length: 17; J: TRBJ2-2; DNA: TGCGCCAGCAGCCAACATTACAGGGCTCGAGACACCGGGGAGCTGTTTTTT; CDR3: CASSQHYRARDTGELFF
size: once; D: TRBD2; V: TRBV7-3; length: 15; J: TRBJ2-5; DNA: TGTGCCAGCAGCTCCTCTGGGGCTAGCGGGGGGGTCCAGTACTTC; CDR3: CASSSSGASGGVQYF
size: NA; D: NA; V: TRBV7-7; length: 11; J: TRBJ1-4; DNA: TGTGCTAGCAGCCCTCCCGAGAGTCCTATGTTT; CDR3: CASSPPESPMF
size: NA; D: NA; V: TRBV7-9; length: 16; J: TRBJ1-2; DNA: TGTGCCAGCAGCTTAGGGTTGGGAGGGGGTCGTGGAGGCTACACCTTC; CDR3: CASSLGLGGGRGGYTF
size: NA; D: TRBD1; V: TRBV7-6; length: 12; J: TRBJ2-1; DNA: TGTGCCAGCAGGTCAGGGGGCAGTGAGCAGTTCTTC; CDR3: CASRSGGSEQFF
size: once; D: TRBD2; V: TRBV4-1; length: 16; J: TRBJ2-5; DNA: TGCGCCAGCAGCCACCGAGGCGGGGGGAACCAAGAGACCCAGTACTTC; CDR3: CASSHRGGGNQETQYF
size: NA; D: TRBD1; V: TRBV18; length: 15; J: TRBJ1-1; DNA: TGTGCCAGCTCCCGCGACAGGGGCATGAACACTGAAGCTTTCTTT; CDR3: CASSRDRGMNTEAFF
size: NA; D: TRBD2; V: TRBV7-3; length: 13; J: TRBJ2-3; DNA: TGTGCCAGCAGCCTGGCGGGGGTGGATACGCAGTATTTT; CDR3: CASSLAGVDTQYF
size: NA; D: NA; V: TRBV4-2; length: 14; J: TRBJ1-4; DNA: TGTGCCAGCAGCCAAGGCGAAAGGGGTAGGGGACTGTTTTTT; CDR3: CASSQGERGRGLFF
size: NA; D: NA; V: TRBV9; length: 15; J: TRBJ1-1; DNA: TGTGCCAGCAGCGAATCAGGTACCCTGAACACTGAAGCTTTCTTT; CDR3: CASSESGTLNTEAFF
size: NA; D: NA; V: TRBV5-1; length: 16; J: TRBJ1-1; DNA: TGCGCCAGCAGCTTGGATATTAGGGGGTGGGGCACTGAAGCTTTCTTT; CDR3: CASSLDIRGWGTEAFF
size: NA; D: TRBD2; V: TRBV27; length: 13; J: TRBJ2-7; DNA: TGTGCCAGCAGCGGGGGGTACACCTACGAGCAGTACTTC; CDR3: CASSGGYTYEQYF
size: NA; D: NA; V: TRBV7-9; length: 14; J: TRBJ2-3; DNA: TGTGCCAGCAGCCTCCTGCAGGGCACAGATACGCAGTATTTT; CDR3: CASSLLQGTDTQYF
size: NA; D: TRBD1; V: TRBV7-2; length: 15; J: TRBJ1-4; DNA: TGTGCCAGCAGCCCGAGGACAGGGGGCTTTGAAAAACTGTTTTTT; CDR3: CASSPRTGGFEKLFF
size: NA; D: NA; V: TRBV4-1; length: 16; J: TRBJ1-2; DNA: TGCGCCAGCAGCCAAGGTTTCGGCAGTCCTAACTATGGCTATACCTTC; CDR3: CASSQGFGSPNYGYTF
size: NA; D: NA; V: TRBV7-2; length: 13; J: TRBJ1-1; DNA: TGTGCCAGCAGCTTACAGGGTAGGGGTGAAGCTTTCTTT; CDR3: CASSLQGRGEAFF
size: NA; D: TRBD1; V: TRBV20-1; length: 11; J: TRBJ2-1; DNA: TGCAGTGCTTACAGGGGTCATGAGCAGTTCTTC; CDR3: CSAYRGHEQFF
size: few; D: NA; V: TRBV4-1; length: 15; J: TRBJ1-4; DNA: TGCGCCAGCAGGAGGGTAGGCGGAACTAATGAAAAACTGTTTTTT; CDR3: CASRRVGGTNEKLFF
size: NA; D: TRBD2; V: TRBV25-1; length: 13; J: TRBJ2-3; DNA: TGTGCCAGCAGCTTGGTGGGGGAGGGTACGCAGTATTTT; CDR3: CASSLVGEGTQYF
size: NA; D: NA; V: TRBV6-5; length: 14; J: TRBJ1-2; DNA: TGTGCCAGCAGGGGGACTTCTTCTAACTATGGCTACACCTTC; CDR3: CASRGTSSNYGYTF
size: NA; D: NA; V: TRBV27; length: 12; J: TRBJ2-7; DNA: TGTGCCAGCAGGGGCAGTCCCTACGAGCAGTACTTC; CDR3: CASRGSPYEQYF
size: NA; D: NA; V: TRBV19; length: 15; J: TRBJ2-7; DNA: TGTGCCAGTAGTATGGTTGTGGGGACACTCCACGAGCAGTACTTC; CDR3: CASSMVVGTLHEQYF
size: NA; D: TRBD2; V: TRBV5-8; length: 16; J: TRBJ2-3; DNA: TGTGCCAGCAGCCTGTCGGGGGGGCCCGTGACAGATACGCAGTATTTT; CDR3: CASSLSGGPVTDTQYF
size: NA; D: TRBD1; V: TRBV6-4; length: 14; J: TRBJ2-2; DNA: TGTGCCAGCAGTGTCGGACAGGGGGCCGGGGAGCTGTTTTTT; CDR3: CASSVGQGAGELFF
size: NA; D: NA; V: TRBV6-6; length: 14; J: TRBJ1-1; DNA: TGTGCCAGCAGTTACTCCGGGGGGCCGACTGAAGCTTTCTTT; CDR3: CASSYSGGPTEAFF
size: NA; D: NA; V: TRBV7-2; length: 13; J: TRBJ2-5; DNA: TGTGCCAGCAGCTCCGAGGCCCAAGAGACCCAGTACTTC; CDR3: CASSSEAQETQYF
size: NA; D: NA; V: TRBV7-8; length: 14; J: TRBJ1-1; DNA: TGTGCCAGCAGCCTTTTTCAGGCTCACACTGAAGCTTTCTTT; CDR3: CASSLFQAHTEAFF
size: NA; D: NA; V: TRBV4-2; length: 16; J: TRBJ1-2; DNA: TGTGCCAGCAGGCCCGAAGGGGGGGGAAACTCTTGGGGTGACACCTTC; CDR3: CASRPEGGGNSWGDTF
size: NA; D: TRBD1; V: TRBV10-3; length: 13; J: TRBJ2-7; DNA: TGTGCCATCAGTAATGGACAGGGCTACGAGCAGTACTTC; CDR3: CAISNGQGYEQYF
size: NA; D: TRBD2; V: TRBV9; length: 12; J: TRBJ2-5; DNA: TGTGCCTCCTGGGGGGGACAAGAGACCCAGTACTTC; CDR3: CASWGGQETQYF